This TCR beta chain was documented in a study of shared clonotypes between healthy human individuals. The V end was cut by 1 base, the J end by 3 bases, with 13 bases between. The CDR3 runs to 15 residues. Germline values: CDR1 SEHNR, CDR2 FQNEAQ (reference sequence). TCRdb's table, derived via immunoSEQ multiplex PCR, lists solely in-frame clones and lacks some. The sample shows roughly 660,000 clones, around 90% of them seen only once. The material sequenced was memory CD8+ T cells from PBMCs. Subset specified: CD45RO+ cells pooled with CCR7-negative TemRA cells. The rearrangement uses TRBV7-9 and TRBJ2-7; D may be TRBD2 (7 bases). This receptor was obtained from a man aged 18 to 35 in good health. Some clones in this sample may be carry-over from other donors' samples. The CDR3 DNA reads TGTGCCAGCAGCTTAGTGGGAGGGGGAGGCTACGAGCAGTACTTC. It specifies CASSLVGGGGYEQYF.